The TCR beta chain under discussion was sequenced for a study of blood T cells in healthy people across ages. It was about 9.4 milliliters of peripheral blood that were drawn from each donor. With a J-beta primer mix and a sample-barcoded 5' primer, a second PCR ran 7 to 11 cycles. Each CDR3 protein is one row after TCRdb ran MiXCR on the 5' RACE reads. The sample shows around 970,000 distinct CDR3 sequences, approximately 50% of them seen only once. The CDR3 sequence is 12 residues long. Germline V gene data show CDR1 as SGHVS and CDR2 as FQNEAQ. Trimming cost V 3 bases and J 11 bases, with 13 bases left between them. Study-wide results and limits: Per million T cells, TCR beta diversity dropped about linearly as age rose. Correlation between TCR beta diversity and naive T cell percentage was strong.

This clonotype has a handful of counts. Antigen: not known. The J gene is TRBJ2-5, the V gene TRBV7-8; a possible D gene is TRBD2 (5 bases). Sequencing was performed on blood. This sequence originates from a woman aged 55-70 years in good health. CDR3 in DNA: TGTGCCAGCAGCTTCGAGAGTAGGGAGCAGTACTTC. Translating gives CASSFESREQYF.